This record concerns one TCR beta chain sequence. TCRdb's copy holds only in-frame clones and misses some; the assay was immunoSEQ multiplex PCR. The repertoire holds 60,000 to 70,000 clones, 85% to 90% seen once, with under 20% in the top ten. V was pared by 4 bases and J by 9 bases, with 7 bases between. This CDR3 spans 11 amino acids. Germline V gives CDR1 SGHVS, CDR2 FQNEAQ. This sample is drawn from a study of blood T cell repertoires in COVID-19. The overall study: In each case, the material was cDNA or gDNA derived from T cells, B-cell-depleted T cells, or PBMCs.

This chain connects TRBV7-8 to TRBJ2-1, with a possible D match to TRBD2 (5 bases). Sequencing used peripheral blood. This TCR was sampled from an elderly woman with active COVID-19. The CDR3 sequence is CASSSGLEQFF. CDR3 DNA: TGTGCCAGCAGCTCCGGACTTGAGCAGTTCTTC.